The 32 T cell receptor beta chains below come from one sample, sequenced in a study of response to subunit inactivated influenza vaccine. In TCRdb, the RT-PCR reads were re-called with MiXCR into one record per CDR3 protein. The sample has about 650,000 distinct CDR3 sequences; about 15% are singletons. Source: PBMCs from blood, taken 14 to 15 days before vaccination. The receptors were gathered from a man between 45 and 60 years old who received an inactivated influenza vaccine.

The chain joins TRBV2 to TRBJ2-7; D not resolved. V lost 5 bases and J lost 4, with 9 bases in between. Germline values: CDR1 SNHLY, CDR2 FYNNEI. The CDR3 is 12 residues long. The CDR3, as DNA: TGTGCCAGCAGTACCGACACGTACGAGCAGTACTTC. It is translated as CASSTDTYEQYF.

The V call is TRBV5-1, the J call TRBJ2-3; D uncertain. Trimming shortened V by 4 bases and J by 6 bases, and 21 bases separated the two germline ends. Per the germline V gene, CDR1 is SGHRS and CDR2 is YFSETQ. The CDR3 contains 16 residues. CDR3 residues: CASSHLTGPIGDTQYF. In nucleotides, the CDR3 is TGCGCCAGCAGCCACCTAACCGGGCCCATTGGGGATACGCAGTATTTT.

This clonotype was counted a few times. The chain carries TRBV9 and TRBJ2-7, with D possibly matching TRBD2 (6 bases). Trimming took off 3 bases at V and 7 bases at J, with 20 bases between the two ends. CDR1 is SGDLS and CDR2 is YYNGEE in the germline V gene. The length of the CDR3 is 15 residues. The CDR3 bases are TGTGCCAGCAGCGCCTCCGGGAGTCCCCTCGGAGAGCAGTACTTC. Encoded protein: CASSASGSPLGEQYF.

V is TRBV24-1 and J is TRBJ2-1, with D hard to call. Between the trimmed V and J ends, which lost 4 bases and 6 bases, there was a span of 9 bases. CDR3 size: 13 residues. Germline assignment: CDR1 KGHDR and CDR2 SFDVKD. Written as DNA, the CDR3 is TGTGCCACCAGTGAGTCCAGCCGCAATGAGCAGTTCTTC. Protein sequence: CATSESSRNEQFF.

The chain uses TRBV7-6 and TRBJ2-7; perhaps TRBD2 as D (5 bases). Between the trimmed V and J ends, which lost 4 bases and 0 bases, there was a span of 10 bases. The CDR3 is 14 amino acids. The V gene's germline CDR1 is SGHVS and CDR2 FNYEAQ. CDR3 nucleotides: TGTGCCAGCAGCTCCGGGGTCGTCTCCTACGAGCAGTACTTC. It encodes CASSSGVVSYEQYF.

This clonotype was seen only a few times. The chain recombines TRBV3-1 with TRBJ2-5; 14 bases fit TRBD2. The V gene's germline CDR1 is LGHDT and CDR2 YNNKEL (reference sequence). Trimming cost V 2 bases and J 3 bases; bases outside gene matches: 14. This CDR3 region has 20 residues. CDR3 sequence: CASSQYRPTSGGALKETQYF. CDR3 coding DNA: TGTGCCAGCAGCCAATATCGTCCGACTAGCGGGGGGGCTCTTAAAGAGACCCAGTACTTC.

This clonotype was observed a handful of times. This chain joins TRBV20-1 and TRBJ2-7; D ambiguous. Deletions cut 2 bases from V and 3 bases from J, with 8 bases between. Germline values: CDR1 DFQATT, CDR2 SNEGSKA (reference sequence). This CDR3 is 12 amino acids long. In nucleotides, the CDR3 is TGCAGTGCTAGATCGCCAAGCTACGAGCAGTACTTC. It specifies CSARSPSYEQYF.

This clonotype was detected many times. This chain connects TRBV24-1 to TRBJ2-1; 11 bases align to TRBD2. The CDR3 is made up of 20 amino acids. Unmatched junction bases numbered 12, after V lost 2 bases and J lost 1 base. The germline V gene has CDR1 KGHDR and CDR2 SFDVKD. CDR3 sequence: CATSDSGVNLAGGSYNEQFF. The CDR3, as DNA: TGTGCCACCAGTGATTCTGGGGTTAATCTAGCGGGAGGATCCTACAATGAGCAGTTCTTC.

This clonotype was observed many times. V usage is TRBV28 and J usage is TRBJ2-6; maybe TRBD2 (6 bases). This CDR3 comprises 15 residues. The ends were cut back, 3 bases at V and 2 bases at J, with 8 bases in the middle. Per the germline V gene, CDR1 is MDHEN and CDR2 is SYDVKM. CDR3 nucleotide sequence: TGTGCCAGCAGTTTTACGGGGGCTGGGGCCAACGTCCTGACTTTC. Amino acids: CASSFTGAGANVLTF.

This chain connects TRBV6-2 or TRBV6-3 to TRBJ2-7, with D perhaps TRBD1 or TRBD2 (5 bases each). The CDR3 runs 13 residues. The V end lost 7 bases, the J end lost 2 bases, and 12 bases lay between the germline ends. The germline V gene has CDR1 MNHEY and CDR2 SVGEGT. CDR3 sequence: CASKGTLPYEQYF. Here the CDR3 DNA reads TGTGCCAGCAAAGGGACGTTACCCTACGAGCAGTACTTC.

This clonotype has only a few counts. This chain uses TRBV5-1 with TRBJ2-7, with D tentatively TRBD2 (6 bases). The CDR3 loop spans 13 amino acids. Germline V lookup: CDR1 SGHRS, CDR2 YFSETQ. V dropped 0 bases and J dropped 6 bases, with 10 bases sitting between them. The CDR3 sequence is CASSLAAGPEQYF. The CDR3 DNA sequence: TGCGCCAGCAGCTTGGCGGCGGGACCCGAGCAGTACTTC.

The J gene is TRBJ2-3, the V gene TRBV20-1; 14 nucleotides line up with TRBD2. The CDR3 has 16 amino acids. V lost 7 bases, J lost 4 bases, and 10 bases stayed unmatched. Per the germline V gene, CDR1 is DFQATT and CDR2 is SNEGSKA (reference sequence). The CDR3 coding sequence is TGCAGTGTTGCGGGACTAGCGGGAGTGGCGGCAGATACGCAGTATTTT. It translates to CSVAGLAGVAADTQYF.

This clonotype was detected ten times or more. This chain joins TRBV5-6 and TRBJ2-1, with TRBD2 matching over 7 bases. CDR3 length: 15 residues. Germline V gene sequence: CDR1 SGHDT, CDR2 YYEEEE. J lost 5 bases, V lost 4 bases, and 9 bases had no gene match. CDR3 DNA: TGTGCCAGCAGCCCCCCCTACGGGGGGAACAATGAGCAGTTCTTC. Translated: CASSPPYGGNNEQFF.

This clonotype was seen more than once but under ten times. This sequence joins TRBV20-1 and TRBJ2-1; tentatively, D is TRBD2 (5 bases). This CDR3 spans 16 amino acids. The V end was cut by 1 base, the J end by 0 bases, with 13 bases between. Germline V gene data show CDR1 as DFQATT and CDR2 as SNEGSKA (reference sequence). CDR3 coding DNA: TGCAGTGCTAGAGTTTTAGGTAGCGCCTCCTACAATGAGCAGTTCTTC. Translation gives CSARVLGSASYNEQFF.

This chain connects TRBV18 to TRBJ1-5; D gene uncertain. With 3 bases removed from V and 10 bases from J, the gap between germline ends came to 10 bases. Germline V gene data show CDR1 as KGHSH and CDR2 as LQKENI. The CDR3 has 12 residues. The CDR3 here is CASSPDRQPQHF. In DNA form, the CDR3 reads TGTGCCAGCTCACCCGATCGGCAACCCCAGCATTTT.

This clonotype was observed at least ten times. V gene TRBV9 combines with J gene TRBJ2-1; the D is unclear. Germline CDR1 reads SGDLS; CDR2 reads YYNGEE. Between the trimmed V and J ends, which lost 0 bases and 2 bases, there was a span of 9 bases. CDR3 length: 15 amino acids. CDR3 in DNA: TGTGCCAGCAGCGTAGAGGTAGGGACCTACAATGAGCAGTTCTTC. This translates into CASSVEVGTYNEQFF. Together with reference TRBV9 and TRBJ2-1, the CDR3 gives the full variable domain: DSGVTQTPKHLITATGQRVTLRCSPRSGDLSVYWYQQSLDQGLQFLIQYYNGEERAKGNILERFSAQQFPDLHSELNLSSLELGDSALYFCASSVEVGTYNEQFFGPGTRLTVL.

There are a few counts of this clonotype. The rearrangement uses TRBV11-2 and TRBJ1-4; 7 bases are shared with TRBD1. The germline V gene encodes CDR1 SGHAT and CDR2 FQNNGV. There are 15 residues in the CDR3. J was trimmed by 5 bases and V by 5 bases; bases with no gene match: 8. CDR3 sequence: CASSPRPGGNEKLFF. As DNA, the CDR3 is TGTGCCAGCAGCCCCCGCCCAGGGGGGAATGAAAAACTGTTTTTT.

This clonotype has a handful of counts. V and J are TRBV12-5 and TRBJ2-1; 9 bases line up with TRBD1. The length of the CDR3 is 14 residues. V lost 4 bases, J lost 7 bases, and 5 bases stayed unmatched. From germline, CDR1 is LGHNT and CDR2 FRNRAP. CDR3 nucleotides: TGTGCTAGTGGTTCCGGGACAGGGTGGAATGAGCAGTTCTTC. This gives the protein CASGSGTGWNEQFF.

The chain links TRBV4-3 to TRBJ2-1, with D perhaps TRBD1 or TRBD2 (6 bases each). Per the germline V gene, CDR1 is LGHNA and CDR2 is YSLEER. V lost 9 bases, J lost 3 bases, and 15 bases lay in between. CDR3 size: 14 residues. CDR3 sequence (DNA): TGCGCCAGTTCTAGGGGGGACCTCTACAATGAGCAGTTCTTC. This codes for CASSRGDLYNEQFF.

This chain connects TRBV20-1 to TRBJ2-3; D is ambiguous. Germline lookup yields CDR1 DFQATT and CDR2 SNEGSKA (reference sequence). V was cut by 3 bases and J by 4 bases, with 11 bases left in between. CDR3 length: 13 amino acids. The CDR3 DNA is TGCAGTGCTAGTTGGGCAGCTTCAGATACGCAGTATTTT. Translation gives CSASWAASDTQYF.

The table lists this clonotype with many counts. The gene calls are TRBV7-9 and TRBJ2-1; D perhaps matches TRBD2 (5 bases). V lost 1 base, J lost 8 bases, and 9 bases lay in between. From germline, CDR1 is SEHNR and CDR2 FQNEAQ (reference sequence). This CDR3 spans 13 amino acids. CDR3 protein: CASSLGGSDEQFF. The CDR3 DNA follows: TGTGCCAGCAGCTTAGGAGGGTCTGATGAGCAGTTCTTC. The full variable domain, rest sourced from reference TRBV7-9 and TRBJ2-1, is DTGVSQNPRHKITKRGQNVTFRCDPISEHNRLYWYRQTLGQGPEFLTYFQNEAQLEKSRLLSDRFSAERPKGSFSTLEIQRTEQGDSAMYLCASSLGGSDEQFFGPGTRLTVL.

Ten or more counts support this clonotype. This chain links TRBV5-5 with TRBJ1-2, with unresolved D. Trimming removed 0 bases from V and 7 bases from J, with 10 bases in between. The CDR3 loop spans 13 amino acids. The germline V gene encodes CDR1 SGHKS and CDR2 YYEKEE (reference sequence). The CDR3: CASSLGDFPGYTF. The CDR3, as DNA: TGTGCCAGCAGCTTGGGGGATTTTCCTGGCTACACCTTC.

CDR3 sequence: CASSEVETGNNEQFF. The CDR3 region has the DNA TGTGCCAGCAGTGAAGTAGAGACAGGAAACAATGAGCAGTTCTTC. The gene calls are TRBV6-1 and TRBJ2-1, with D perhaps TRBD1 (6 bases). Trimming took 1 base from V and 5 from J, leaving 12 bases between them. This CDR3 region has 15 residues. The germline V gene encodes CDR1 MNHNS and CDR2 SASEGT.

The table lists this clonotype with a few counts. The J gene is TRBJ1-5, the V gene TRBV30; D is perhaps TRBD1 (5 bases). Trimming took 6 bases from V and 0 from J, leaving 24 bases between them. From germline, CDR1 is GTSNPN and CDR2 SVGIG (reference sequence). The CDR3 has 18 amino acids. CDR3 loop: CACSDSTDYPFSNQPQHF. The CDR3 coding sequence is TGTGCCTGCAGCGATTCGACAGACTACCCCTTTAGCAATCAGCCCCAGCATTTT.

CDR3 protein: CASKLTGTGVITEAFF. For the CDR3, the DNA is TGTGCCAGCAAACTTACCGGGACAGGGGTAATCACTGAAGCTTTCTTT. V gene TRBV6-1 combines with J gene TRBJ1-1; 10 bases map to TRBD1. The CDR3 loop spans 16 amino acids. The ends lost 7 bases at V and 4 bases at J; junction bases unmatched: 12. Per the germline V gene, CDR1 is MNHNS and CDR2 is SASEGT.

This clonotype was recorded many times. CDR3 DNA sequence: TGTGCCAGCAGTTTAGTTGGTAGCGGGAGTCCCTACGAGCAGTACTTC. Protein product: CASSLVGSGSPYEQYF. V usage is TRBV12-3 or TRBV12-4 and J usage is TRBJ2-7, with 9 bases matching TRBD2. With V trimmed by 1 base and J by 2 bases, 6 bases remained unmatched. CDR3 size: 16 residues.

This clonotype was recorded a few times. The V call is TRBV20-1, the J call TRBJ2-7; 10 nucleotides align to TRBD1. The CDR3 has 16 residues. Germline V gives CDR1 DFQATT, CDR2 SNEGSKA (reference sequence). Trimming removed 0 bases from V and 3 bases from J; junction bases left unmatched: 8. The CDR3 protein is CSARDPGTGVHYEQYF. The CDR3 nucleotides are TGCAGTGCTAGAGACCCCGGGACAGGGGTTCACTACGAGCAGTACTTC.

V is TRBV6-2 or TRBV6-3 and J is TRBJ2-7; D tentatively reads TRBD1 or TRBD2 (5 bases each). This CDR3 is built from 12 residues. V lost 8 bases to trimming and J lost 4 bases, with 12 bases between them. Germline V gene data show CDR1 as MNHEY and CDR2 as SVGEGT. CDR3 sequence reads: CASDRDGYEQYF. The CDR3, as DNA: TGTGCCAGCGACCGGGACGGGTACGAGCAGTACTTC.

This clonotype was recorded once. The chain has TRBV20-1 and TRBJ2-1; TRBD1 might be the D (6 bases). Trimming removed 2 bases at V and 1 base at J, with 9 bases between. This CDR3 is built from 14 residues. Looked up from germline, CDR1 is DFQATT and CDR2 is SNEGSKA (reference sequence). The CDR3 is CSARRGWSYNEQFF. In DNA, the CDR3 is TGCAGTGCTAGAAGGGGGTGGTCCTACAATGAGCAGTTCTTC.

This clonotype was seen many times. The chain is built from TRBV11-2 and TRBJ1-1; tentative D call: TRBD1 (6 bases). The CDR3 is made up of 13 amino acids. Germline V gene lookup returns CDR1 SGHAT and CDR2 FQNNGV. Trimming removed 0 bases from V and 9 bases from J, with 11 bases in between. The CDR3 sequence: CASSLDRGAQAFF. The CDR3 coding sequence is TGTGCCAGCAGCTTAGATCGGGGGGCGCAAGCTTTCTTT. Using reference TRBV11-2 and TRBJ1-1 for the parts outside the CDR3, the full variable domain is EAGVAQSPRYKIIEKRQSVAFWCNPISGHATLYWYQQILGQGPKLLIQFQNNGVVDDSQLPKDRFSAERLKGVDSTLKIQPAKLEDSAVYLCASSLDRGAQAFFGQGTRLTVV.

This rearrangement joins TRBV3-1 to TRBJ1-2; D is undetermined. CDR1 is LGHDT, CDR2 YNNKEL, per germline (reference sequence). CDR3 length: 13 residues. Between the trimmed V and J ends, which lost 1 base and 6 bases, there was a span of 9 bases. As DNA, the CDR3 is TGTGCCAGCAGCCAAGTTCAGCAGGATGGCTACACCTTC. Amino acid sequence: CASSQVQQDGYTF.

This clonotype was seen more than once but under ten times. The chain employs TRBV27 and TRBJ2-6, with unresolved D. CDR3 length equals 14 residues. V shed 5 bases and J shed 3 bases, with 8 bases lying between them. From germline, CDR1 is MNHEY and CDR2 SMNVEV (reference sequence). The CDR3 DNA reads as TGTGCCAGCAGTAAAATTGGTGGGGCCAACGTCCTGACTTTC. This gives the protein CASSKIGGANVLTF.